This T cell receptor (beta chain) is drawn from a study of cytomegalovirus exposure and HLA in healthy donors. Study results and limitations: Roughly 170 TCR beta chains were listed as cytomegalovirus-associated.

The method was immunoSEQ multiplex PCR; TCRdb's version includes in-frame clones alone and lacks a portion of them. The sample records under 200,000 clones, 96% being singletons. This clone occurred once. No antigen is known for it. Germline V CDR1 and CDR2: SGHVS, FQNEAQ. The CDR3 length is 13 residues. V shed 1 base and J 4 bases; nucleotides not matched to a gene: 0. Specimen: PBMCs. This chain connects TRBV7-8 to TRBJ1-2; 7 nucleotides agree with TRBD1. The source of this sequence is a woman aged 18 to 35 in good health and CMV-seronegative. The CDR3 loop reads CASSLGTGYGYTF. For the CDR3, the DNA is TGTGCCAGCAGCTTAGGGACAGGCTATGGCTACACCTTC.